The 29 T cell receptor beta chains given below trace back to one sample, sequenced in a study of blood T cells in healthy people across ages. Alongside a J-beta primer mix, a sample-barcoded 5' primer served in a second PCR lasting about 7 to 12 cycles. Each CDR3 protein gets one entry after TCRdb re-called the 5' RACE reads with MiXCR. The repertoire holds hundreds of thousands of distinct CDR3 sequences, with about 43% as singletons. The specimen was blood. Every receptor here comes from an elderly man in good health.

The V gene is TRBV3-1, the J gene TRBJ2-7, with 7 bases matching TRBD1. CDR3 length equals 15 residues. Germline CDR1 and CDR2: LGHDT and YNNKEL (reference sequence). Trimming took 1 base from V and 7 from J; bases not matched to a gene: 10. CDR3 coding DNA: TGTGCCAGCAGCCAAGGTGGGACAGACACTAAAGAGCAGTACTTC. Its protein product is CASSQGGTDTKEQYF.

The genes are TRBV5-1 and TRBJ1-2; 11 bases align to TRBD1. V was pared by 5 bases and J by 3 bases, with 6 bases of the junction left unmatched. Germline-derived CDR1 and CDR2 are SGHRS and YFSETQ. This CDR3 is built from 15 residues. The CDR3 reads CASRNRDRGDYGYTF. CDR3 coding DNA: TGCGCCAGCAGAAACCGGGACAGGGGGGACTATGGCTACACCTTC.

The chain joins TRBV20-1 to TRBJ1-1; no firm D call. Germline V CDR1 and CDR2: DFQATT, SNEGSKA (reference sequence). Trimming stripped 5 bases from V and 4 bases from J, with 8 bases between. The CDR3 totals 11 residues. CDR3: CSAWRITEAFF. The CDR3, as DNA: TGCAGTGCTTGGAGAATCACTGAAGCTTTCTTT.

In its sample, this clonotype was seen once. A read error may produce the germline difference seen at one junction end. In DNA, the CDR3 is TGTGCCAGCAGCCAAGAACGTACAGACCAAGAGACCCGGTACTTC. Its translation: CASSQERTDQETRYF. The rearrangement links TRBV4-2 to TRBJ2-5; D is undetermined. CDR1 is LGHNA and CDR2 is YNFKEQ in the germline V gene. CDR3 length: 15 residues.

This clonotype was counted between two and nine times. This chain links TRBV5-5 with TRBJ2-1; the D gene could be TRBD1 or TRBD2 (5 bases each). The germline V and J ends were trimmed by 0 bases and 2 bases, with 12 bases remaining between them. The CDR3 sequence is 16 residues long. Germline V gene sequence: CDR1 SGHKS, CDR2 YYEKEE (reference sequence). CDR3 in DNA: TGTGCCAGCAGCTTGGCCGAGGGGACCCCCTACAATGAGCAGTTCTTC. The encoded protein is CASSLAEGTPYNEQFF.

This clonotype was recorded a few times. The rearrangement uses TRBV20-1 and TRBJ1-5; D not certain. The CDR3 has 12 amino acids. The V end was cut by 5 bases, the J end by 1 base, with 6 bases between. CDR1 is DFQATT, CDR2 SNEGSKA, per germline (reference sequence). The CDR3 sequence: CSAGQSNQPQHF. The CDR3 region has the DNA TGCAGTGCTGGGCAGAGCAATCAGCCCCAGCATTTT.

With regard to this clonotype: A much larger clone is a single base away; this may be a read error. Here the CDR3 DNA reads TGTGCCAGCAGCTTAGGGGCTCAGCCCCAGCATTTT. It is translated as CASSLGAQPQHF. The chain joins TRBV7-9 to TRBJ1-5, with D unclear. Trimming pared 1 base from V and 6 bases from J, leaving 4 bases between. The CDR3 contains 12 residues. The germline V gene encodes CDR1 SEHNR and CDR2 FQNEAQ (reference sequence).

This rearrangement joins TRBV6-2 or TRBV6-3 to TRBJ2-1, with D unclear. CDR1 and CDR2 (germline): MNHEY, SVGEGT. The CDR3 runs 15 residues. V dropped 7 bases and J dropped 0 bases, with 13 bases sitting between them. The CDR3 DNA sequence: TGTGCCAGCACCGGACCACCGAGCTCCTACAATGAGCAGTTCTTC. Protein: CASTGPPSSYNEQFF.

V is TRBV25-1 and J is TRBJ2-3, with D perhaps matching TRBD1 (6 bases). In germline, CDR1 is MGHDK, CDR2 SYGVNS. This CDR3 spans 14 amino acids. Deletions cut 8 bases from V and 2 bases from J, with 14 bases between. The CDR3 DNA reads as TGTGCCAGCCGTGGACAGTCCAACACAGATACGCAGTATTTT. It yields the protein CASRGQSNTDTQYF.

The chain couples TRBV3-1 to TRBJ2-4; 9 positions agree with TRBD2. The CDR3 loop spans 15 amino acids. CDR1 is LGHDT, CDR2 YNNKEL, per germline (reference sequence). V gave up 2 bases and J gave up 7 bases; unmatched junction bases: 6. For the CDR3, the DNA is TGTGCCAGCAGCCAAAGTGCGGGAGGGGTGAACATTCAGTACTTC. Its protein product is CASSQSAGGVNIQYF.

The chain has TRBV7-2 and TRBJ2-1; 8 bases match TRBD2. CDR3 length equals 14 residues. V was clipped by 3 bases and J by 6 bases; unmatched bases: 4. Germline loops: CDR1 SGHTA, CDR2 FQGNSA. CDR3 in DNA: TGTGCCAGCAGCTTGGTCGGGAGGGTCAATGAGCAGTTCTTC. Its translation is CASSLVGRVNEQFF.

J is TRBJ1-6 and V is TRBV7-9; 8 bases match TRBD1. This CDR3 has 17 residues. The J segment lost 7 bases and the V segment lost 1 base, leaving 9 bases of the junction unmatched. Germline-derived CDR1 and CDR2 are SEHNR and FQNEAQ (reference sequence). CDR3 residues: CASSLETTGGLNSPLHF. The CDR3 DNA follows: TGTGCCAGCAGCTTAGAGACCACAGGGGGATTGAATTCACCCCTCCACTTT.

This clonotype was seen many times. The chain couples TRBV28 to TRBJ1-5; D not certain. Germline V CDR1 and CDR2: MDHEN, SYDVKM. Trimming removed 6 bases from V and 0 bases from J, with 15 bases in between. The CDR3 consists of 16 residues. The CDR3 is CASRGYLPFSNQPQHF. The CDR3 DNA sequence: TGTGCCAGCAGGGGATATCTGCCCTTTAGCAATCAGCCCCAGCATTTT.

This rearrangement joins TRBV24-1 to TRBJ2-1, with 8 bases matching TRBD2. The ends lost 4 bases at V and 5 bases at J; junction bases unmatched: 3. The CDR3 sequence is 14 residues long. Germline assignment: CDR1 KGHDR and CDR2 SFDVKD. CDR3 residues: CATSDSGGHNEQFF. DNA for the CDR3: TGTGCCACCAGTGACTCGGGAGGGCACAATGAGCAGTTCTTC.

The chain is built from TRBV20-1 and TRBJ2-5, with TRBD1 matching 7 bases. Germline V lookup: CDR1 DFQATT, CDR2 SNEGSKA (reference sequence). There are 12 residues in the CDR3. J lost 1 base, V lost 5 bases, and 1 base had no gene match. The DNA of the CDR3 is TGCAGTGCTTGGGACAGCCAAGAGACCCAGTACTTC. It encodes CSAWDSQETQYF.

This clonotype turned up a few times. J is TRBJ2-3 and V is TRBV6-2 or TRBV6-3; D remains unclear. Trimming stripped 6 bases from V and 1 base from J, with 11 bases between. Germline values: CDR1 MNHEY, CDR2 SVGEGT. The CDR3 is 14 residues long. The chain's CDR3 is CASRRGGGTDTQYF. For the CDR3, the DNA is TGTGCCAGCAGGAGAGGTGGGGGCACAGATACGCAGTATTTT.

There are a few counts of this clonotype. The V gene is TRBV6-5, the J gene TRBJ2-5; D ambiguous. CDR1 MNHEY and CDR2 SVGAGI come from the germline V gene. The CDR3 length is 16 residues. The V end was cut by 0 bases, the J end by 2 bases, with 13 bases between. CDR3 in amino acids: CASSYSIGLQQETQYF. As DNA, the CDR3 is TGTGCCAGCAGTTACTCGATCGGTCTGCAACAAGAGACCCAGTACTTC.

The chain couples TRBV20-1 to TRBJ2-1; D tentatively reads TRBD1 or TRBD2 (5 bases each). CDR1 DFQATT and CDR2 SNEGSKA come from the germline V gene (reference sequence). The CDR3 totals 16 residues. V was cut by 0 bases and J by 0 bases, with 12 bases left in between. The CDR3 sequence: CSARDIRGSSYNEQFF. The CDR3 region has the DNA TGCAGTGCTAGAGATATACGGGGCAGCTCCTACAATGAGCAGTTCTTC.

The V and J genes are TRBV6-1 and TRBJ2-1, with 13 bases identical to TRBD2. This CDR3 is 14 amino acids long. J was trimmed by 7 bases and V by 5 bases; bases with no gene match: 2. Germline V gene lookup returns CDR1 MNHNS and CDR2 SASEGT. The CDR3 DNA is TGTGCCAGCAGTACACTAGCGGGAGGGAATGAGCAGTTCTTC. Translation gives CASSTLAGGNEQFF.

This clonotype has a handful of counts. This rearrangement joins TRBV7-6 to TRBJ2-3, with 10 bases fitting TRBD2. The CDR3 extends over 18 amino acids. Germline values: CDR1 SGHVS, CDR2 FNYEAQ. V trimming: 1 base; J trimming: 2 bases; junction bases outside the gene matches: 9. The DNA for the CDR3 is TGTGCCAGCAGCTTAGATCCGCTAGCGGGGGCCACCACAGATACGCAGTATTTT. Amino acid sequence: CASSLDPLAGATTDTQYF.

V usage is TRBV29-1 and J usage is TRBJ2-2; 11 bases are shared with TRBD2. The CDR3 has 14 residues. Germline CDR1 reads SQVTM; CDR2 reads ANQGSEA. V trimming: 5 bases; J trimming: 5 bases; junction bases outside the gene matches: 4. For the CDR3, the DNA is TGCAGCGTTTGTACTAGCGGGGGAACCGGGGAGCTGTTTTTT. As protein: CSVCTSGGTGELFF.

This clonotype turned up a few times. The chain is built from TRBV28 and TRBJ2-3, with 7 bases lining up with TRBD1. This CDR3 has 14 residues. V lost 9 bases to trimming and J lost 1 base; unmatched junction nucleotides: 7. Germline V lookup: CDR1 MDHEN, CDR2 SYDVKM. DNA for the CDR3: TGTGCCAGTAGACAGGGTATGGGCACAGATACGCAGTATTTT. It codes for CASRQGMGTDTQYF.

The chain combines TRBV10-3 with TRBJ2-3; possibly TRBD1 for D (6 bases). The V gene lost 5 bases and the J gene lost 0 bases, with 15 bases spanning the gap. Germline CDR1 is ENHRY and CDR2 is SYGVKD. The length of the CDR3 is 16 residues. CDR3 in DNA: TGTGCCATCAGTTCCACGGACAGCTTTAGCACAGATACGCAGTATTTT. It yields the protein CAISSTDSFSTDTQYF.

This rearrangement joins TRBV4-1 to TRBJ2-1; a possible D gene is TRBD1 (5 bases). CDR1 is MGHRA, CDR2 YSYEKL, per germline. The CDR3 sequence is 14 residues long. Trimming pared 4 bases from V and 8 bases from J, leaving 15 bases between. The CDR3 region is CASSRDNLGDEQFF. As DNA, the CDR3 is TGCGCCAGCAGCCGAGATAATCTAGGGGATGAGCAGTTCTTC.

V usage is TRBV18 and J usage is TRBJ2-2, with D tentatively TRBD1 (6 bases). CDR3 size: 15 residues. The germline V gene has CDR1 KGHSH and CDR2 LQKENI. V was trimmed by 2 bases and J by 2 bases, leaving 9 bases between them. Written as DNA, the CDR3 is TGTGCCAGCTCACCATACAGGGAAAACACCGGGGAGCTGTTTTTT. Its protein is CASSPYRENTGELFF.

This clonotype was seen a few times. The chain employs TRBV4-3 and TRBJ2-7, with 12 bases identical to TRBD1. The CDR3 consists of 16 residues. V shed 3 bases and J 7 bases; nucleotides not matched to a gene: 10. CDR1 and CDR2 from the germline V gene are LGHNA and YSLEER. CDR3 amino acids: CASSQNPGTGGNEQYF. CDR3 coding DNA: TGCGCCAGCAGCCAGAACCCCGGGACAGGGGGCAATGAGCAGTACTTC.

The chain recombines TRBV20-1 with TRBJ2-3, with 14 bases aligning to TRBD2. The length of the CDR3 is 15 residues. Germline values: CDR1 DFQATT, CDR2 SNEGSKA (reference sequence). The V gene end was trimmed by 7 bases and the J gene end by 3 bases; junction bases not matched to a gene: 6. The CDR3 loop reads CSVPTSGGGTDTQYF. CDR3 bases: TGCAGTGTTCCGACTAGCGGGGGGGGAACAGATACGCAGTATTTT.

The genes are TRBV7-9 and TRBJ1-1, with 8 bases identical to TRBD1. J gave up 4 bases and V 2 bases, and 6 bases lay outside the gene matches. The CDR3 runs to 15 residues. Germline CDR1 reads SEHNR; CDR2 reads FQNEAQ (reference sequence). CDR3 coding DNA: TGTGCCAGCAGCTTACAAGGACAGGGTGCCACTGAAGCTTTCTTT. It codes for CASSLQGQGATEAFF.

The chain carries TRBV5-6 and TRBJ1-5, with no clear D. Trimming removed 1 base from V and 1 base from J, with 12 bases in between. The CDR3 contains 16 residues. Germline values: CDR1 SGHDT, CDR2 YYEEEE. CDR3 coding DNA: TGTGCCAGCAGCTTGTATCAACAGATGAGCAATCAGCCCCAGCATTTT. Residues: CASSLYQQMSNQPQHF.